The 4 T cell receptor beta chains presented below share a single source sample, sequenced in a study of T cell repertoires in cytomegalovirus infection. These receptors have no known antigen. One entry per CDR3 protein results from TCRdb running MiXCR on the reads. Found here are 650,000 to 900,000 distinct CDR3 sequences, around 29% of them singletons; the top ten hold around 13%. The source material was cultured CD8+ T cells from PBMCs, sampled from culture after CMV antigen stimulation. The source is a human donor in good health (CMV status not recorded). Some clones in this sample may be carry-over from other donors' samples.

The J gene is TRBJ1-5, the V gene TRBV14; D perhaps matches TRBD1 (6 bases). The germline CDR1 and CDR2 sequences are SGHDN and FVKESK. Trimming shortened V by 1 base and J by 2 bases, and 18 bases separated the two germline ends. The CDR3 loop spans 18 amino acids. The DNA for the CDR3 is TGTGCCAGCAGCCAAGTTGCGGGGGCCCATGGGGGCAATCAGCCCCAGCATTTT. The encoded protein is CASSQVAGAHGGNQPQHF.

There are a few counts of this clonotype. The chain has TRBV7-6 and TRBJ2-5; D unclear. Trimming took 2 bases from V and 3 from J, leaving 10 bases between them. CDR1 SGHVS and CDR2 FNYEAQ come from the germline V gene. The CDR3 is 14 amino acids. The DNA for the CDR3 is TGTGCCAGCAGCTTAACTCCTGGAGAAGAGACCCAGTACTTC. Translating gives CASSLTPGEETQYF.

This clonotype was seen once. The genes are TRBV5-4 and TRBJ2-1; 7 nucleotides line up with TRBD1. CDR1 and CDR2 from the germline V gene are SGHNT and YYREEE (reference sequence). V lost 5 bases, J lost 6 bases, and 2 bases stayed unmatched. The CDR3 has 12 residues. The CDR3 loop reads CASRGDSNEQFF. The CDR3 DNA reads TGTGCCAGCAGGGGGGACAGCAATGAGCAGTTCTTC.

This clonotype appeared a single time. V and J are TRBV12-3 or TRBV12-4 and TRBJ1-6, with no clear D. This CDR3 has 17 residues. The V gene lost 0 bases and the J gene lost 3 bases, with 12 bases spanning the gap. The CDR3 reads CASSLAGVTLYNSPLHF. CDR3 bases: TGTGCCAGCAGTTTAGCAGGTGTAACCCTCTATAATTCACCCCTCCACTTT.